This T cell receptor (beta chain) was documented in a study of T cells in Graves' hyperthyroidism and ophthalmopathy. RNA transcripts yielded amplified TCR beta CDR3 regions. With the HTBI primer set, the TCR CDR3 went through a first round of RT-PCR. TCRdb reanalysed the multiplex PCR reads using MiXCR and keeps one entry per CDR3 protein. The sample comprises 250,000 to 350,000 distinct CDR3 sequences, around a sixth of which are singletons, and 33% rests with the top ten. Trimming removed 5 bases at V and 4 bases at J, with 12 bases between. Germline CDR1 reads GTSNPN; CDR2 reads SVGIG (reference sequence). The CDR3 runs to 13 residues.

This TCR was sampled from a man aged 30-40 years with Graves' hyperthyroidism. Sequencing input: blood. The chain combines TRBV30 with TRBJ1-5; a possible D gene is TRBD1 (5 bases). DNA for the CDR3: TGTGCCTGGTCGGAGGGGTTAAATCAGCCCCAGCATTTT. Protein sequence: CAWSEGLNQPQHF.